Reported below is one T cell receptor (beta chain). The antigen is unknown. This sample is part of a study of cytomegalovirus exposure and HLA in healthy donors. At the level of the study: A preliminary data release comprised 70 million to 95 million unique TCRs obtained from HLA-typed donors.

Study-wide points: By a later analysis, the bulk of CMV-associated TCR beta chains appeared HLA-restricted. According to the study, around 180 TCR beta chains were cytomegalovirus-associated. A few V segments could not be told apart, such as TRBV6-2 and TRBV6-3, and were left out.

J was trimmed by 5 bases and V by 5 bases; bases with no gene match: 7. The CDR3 loop spans 15 amino acids. The germline CDR1 and CDR2 sequences are SGHTA and FQGTGA. 13 Jbeta primers and 60 Vbeta primers were used for the PCR. The table came from immunoSEQ multiplex PCR; TCRdb's copy has only in-frame clones and leaves some out. The sample includes 35,000 to 45,000 clones, approximately 57% of them seen just once. Sample: PBMCs. The chain carries TRBV7-3 and TRBJ2-1, with 9 bases fitting TRBD2. The sequence derives from a man aged 55 to 69 in good health and CMV-seropositive. The CDR3 coding sequence is TGTGCCAGCAGCCTAGGGACTAGCAGGAACAATGAGCAGTTCTTC. It translates to CASSLGTSRNNEQFF.